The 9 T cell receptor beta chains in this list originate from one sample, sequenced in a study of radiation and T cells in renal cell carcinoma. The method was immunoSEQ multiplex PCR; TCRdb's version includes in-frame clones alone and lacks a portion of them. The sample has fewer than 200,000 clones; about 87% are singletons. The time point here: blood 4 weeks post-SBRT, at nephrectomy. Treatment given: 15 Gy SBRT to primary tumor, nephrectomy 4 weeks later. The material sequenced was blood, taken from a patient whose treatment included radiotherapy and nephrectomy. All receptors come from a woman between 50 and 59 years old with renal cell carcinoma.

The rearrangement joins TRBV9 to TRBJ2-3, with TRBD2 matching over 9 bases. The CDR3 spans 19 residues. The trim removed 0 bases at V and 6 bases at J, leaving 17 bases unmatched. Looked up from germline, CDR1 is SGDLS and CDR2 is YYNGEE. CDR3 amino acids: CASSVGPGGSGGPGDTQYF. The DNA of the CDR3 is TGTGCCAGCAGCGTAGGACCCGGGGGTAGCGGGGGCCCAGGGGATACGCAGTATTTT.

This CDR3 is CASSFGQGLNTEAFF. CDR3 sequence (DNA): TGTGCCAGCAGTTTTGGACAGGGCTTGAACACTGAAGCTTTCTTT. The rearrangement uses TRBV9 and TRBJ1-1; TRBD1 matches at 8 bases. The germline V gene has CDR1 SGDLS and CDR2 YYNGEE. The trim removed 5 bases at V and 0 bases at J, leaving 6 bases unmatched. The CDR3 loop spans 15 amino acids.

CDR3 residues: CASSAGLDSYEQYF. For the CDR3, the DNA is TGTGCCAGCTCAGCCGGATTAGACAGTTACGAGCAGTACTTC. The rearrangement links TRBV18 to TRBJ2-7; a possible D gene is TRBD1 (5 bases). The V gene lost 5 bases and the J gene lost 4 bases, with 15 bases spanning the gap. The CDR3 has 14 residues. Per germline, CDR1 KGHSH and CDR2 LQKENI.

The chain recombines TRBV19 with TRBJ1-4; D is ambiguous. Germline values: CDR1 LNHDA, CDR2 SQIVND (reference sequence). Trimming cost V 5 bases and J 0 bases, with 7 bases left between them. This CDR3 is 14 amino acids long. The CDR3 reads CASSRPATNEKLFF. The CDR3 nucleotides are TGTGCCAGTAGTCGACCGGCAACTAATGAAAAACTGTTTTTT.

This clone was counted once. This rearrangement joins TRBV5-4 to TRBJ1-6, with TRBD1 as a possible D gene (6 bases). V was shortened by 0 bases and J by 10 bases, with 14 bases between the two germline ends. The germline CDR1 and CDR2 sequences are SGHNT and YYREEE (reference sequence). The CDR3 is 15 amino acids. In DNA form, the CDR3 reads TGTGCCAGCAGCTTGGCGCAGGGGAATGGCTCACCCCTCCACTTT. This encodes CASSLAQGNGSPLHF.

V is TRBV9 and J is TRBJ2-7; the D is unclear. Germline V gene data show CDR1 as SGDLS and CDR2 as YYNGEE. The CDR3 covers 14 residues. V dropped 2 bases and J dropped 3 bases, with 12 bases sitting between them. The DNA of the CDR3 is TGTGCCAGCAGCGTGTCTGGGGTAGACTACGAGCAGTACTTC. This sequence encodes CASSVSGVDYEQYF.

CDR3 bases: TGTGCCAGCCTCACCGGGACAGGGGTGAACACTGAAGCTTTCTTT. This gives the protein CASLTGTGVNTEAFF. The genes are TRBV11-1 and TRBJ1-1; 10 bases are a match to TRBD1. This CDR3 is 15 amino acids long. CDR1 is SGHAT and CDR2 is FQDESV in the germline V gene (reference sequence). The J segment lost 0 bases and the V segment lost 8 bases, leaving 6 bases of the junction unmatched.

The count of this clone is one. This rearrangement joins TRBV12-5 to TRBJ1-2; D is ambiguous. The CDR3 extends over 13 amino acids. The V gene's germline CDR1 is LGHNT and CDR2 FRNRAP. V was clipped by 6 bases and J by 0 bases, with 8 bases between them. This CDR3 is CASGETANYGYTF. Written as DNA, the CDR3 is TGTGCTAGTGGGGAAACAGCTAACTATGGCTACACCTTC.

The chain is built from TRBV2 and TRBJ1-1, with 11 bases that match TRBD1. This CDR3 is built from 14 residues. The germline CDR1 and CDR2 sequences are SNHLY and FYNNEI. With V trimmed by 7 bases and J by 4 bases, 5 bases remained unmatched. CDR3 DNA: TGTGCCAGCACCTTCGGGACAGGGGGCACTGAAGCTTTCTTT. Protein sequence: CASTFGTGGTEAFF.